Below, one TCR beta chain is given with its context. TCRdb re-derived calls from the RT-PCR reads in MiXCR, one entry per CDR3 protein. Of more than 850,000 distinct CDR3 sequences listed, roughly 18% were seen once; the top ten hold around 5.5%. The sample is drawn from a study of patients and donors after allogeneic stem cell transplantation. The trim removed 1 base at V and 4 bases at J, leaving 10 bases unmatched. CDR1 and CDR2 from the germline V gene are MGHRA and YSYEKL. The CDR3 loop spans 18 amino acids. This clonotype was sampled from a human donor who was either an allogeneic HSCT recipient or a stem cell or donor lymphocyte infusion donor (not recorded which). It is not recorded whose cells these are; they may come from a transplant donor. V is TRBV4-1 and J is TRBJ2-3; 11 nucleotides match TRBD2. Sequenced material: blood, either unsorted or a sorted T cell fraction (not recorded which). The CDR3 loop reads CASSQAIRLAGWPDTQYF. Written as DNA, the CDR3 is TGCGCCAGCAGCCAAGCCATAAGACTAGCGGGGTGGCCAGATACGCAGTATTTT.